The sequence of this TCR beta chain was determined in a study of early T cells in non-severe SARS-CoV-2 infection. Study context: Chains were not paired, and sequencing was done on bulk RNA from unsorted whole blood.

This clonotype is medium-sized. Its cognate antigen is unknown. Findings of the study overall: Clonotype matching in VDJdb favored anti-spike CD8 responses and did not capture private and CD4 specificities.

From germline, CDR1 is MNHNS and CDR2 SASEGT. V shed 4 bases, J shed 6 bases, and the junction held 10 bases outside the gene matches. The CDR3 has 16 amino acids. Each single cDNA molecule received a unique molecular identifier. TCRdb called the 5' RACE reads again in MiXCR, with one record for every CDR3 protein. The repertoire consists of 55,000 to 75,000 distinct CDR3 sequences, with 6% to 8.5% occurring once and the leading ten covering 3% to 4%. The gene calls are TRBV6-1 and TRBJ2-2; TRBD1 matches at 8 bases. Sequenced material: whole blood. The clonotype originates from an adult who was a healthcare worker with PCR-confirmed SARS-CoV-2 infection or an uninfected control (not recorded which). Written as DNA, the CDR3 is TGTGCCAGCAGTGCCGCGGCAGGGGGCTCATCCGGGGAGCTGTTTTTT. Protein product: CASSAAAGGSSGELFF.